The subject of this entry is one T cell receptor (beta chain). PCR primers comprised 60 Vbeta and 13 Jbeta primers. Produced via immunoSEQ multiplex PCR; TCRdb's table is partial and in-frame only. The sample records under 200,000 clones, approximately 80% being singletons. The CDR3 covers 15 residues. V lost 1 base and J lost 1; bases outside the gene matches: 2. CDR1 is SGHNT and CDR2 is YENEEA in the germline V gene. The data were taken from a study of cytomegalovirus exposure and HLA in healthy donors. The genes are TRBV11-3 and TRBJ2-7; 9 bases map to TRBD2. The source is a woman between 18 and 30 years old in good health and CMV-seronegative. Sequencing used PBMCs. The CDR3 reads CASSLGTSDSYEQYV. The CDR3, as DNA: TGTGCCAGCAGCTTAGGGACTAGCGATTCCTACGAGCAGTACGTC.